This TCR beta chain emerged from a study of cytotoxic CD8 clonotypes in ibrutinib-treated CLL (dated by TCRdb to the early 2020s). For the study in its entirety: In this cohort, about 15 patients were treatment-naive and about ten were relapsed/refractory, while roughly 17 had unmutated IGHV. The response samples were drawn at a median of approximately twelve months into treatment, with a range of roughly 6 to 36 months. Samples averaged approximately 260,000 productive templates and tens of thousands of productive rearrangements. Cryopreserved peripheral blood mononuclear cells were obtained prior to treatment, at the time of response, and at either disease progression or sustained remission. Responses were partial in 24 patients and complete in 2; after median about 70 months follow-up, about 14 stayed in remission and about 12 progressed. All remission and progressive disease samples were collected while patients were still receiving ibrutinib. Longitudinal samples were obtainable from about 30% of the roughly 90 participants in the trial. On the study overall, not on this receptor specifically: At baseline, clonality was higher than in age-matched healthy donors and showed a strong correlation with circulating CD8+ T-cell counts. Public clonotypes were found to be uncommon and were observed to contract or remain stable during treatment; the increase in clonality was shown to reflect expansion of private clonotypes at ibrutinib response. Sampling times were not matched between patients in sustained remission and patients whose disease was progressing, and lymph node repertoires were not examined. At ibrutinib response clonality went up, during sustained remission it held steady, and at progression it dropped back toward baseline.

The time point tag for this specimen amounts to: about eleven months on ibrutinib. For TCR beta library preparation, 2 to 2.5 micrograms of genomic DNA were isolated from cryopreserved PBMCs. Longitudinal blood samples from CLL patients on ibrutinib monotherapy underwent high-throughput TCR beta sequencing. The patients took part in an open-label, single-center phase 2 trial of ibrutinib monotherapy. To note about this clone: Its recognized antigen is unknown. The record has no base qualities; no much larger clone is one base away.

The goal of deep resolution MiSeq sequencing was a depth between 1 in 1 million and 1 in 200,000 T cells, and coverage averaged 10x per clonotype. The immunoSEQ hsTCRB Kit was used to generate the TCR beta libraries. For the original study's pipeline: ImmunoSEQ Data Assistant and ImmunoSEQ Analyzer were used for data analysis, and V, D and J genes were assigned according to IMGT definitions. Clonality, with values ranging from 0 to 1, was calculated as one minus the normalized Shannon entropy of productive rearrangement frequencies. Only overrepresented clonotypes making up at least 0.05% of each patient's repertoire were included in the public clonotype analysis. Repertoires from some twelve age-matched healthy donors in immuneACCESS were used as clonality controls. Here the immuneACCESS table is served through TCRdb, limited to in-frame sequences with V and J called. Missing clones are a known gap in these copies; in checked studies unresolved V genes cover under half, and the rest lacks a known reason. The V and J calls and clone size are taken from that table; D and trimming were inferred from the DNA. The sample table lists about 85,000 clones, more than 75% of them with a count of one. In total, the top ten clones hold more than 4.5% of the sample.

This clonotype originated in a human donor with chronic lymphocytic leukemia. Sequences were derived from PBMCs, sampled after 12 months of ibrutinib treatment.

The CDR3 region reads CSAQAQTGTGELFF. The nucleotide sequence reads TGCAGCGCCCAGGCCCAGACGGGCACCGGGGAGCTGTTTTTT. The chain joins TRBV29-1 to TRBJ2-2; no D gene can be assigned with confidence. CDR1 and CDR2, looked up from the germline V gene, are SQVTM and ANQGSEA. Deletion took 7 bases off V and 4 bases off J, with a span of 16 bases between the germline ends. The CDR3 runs 14 residues from the cysteine to the phenylalanine. The kept DNA is CDR3 alone, 42 bases in frame from the first base.